A single sample is the source of the 22 T cell receptor beta chains below, sequenced in a study of cytomegalovirus exposure and HLA in healthy donors (dated 2017 in TCRdb). Library prep was done by the immunoSEQ multiplex PCR assay. TCRdb carries this immuneACCESS record with in-frame sequences only. Its versions omit some clonotypes, under half of them owing to an unresolved V gene in the studies checked, with the rest unexplained. The sample table contains about 360,000 clones; only one count was recorded for roughly 88% of them. The ten largest make up about 0.8% of the sample. The sequenced sample consisted of PBMCs. Every receptor here comes from a woman younger than 30 in good health and CMV-seronegative.

This rearrangement joins TRBV28 to TRBJ2-3; D ambiguous. V was shortened by 3 bases and J by 4 bases, with 8 bases between the two germline ends. The germline V gene has CDR1 MDHEN and CDR2 SYDVKM. CDR3 length: 13 residues. The CDR3 here is CASSLSSPDTQYF. In DNA, the CDR3 is TGTGCCAGCAGTTTGTCCTCCCCAGATACGCAGTATTTT.

V usage is TRBV6-5 and J usage is TRBJ2-1, with 9 bases lining up with TRBD1. Trimming took 2 bases from V and 3 from J; bases not matched to a gene: 2. In germline, CDR1 is MNHEY, CDR2 SVGAGI. The CDR3 is 15 residues long. CDR3 DNA: TGTGCCAGCAGTTACGTGGGACAGGGCTACAATGAGCAGTTCTTC. It translates to CASSYVGQGYNEQFF.

The chain combines TRBV28 with TRBJ1-4, with 11 bases aligning to TRBD1. Per the germline V gene, CDR1 is MDHEN and CDR2 is SYDVKM. Trimming removed 6 bases from V and 10 bases from J; junction bases left unmatched: 10. There are 15 residues in the CDR3. In DNA form, the CDR3 reads TGTGCCAGCAGGACTCCCGGGACAGGGGGAGGAAAACTGTTTTTT. It is translated as CASRTPGTGGGKLFF.

The chain recombines TRBV9 with TRBJ2-1; 13 bases fit TRBD2. J lost 9 bases, V lost 3 bases, and 6 bases had no gene match. This CDR3 region has 15 residues. The germline CDR1 and CDR2 sequences are SGDLS and YYNGEE. CDR3 loop: CASSARTSGSGEQFF. The CDR3 DNA is TGTGCCAGCAGCGCCCGGACTAGCGGGAGTGGTGAGCAGTTCTTC.

The V call is TRBV28, the J call TRBJ2-7; 7 bases are a match to TRBD1. The CDR3 length is 14 residues. Germline loops: CDR1 MDHEN, CDR2 SYDVKM. V dropped 1 base and J dropped 7; count of bases not matched to a gene: 7. CDR3 nucleotide sequence: TGTGCCAGCAGTTTATCGAGACAGGGAAATGAGCAGTACTTC. Amino acid sequence: CASSLSRQGNEQYF.

The V gene is TRBV19, the J gene TRBJ1-5; possibly TRBD1 for D (5 bases). The CDR3 loop spans 15 amino acids. Germline CDR1 and CDR2: LNHDA and SQIVND (reference sequence). V lost 9 bases and J 3 bases, leaving 18 bases between the germline ends. The CDR3, as DNA: TGTGCCAGCTCTCCCCAGGGCAAAAACAATCAGCCCCAGCATTTT. Translation: CASSPQGKNNQPQHF. The whole variable domain, filled in from reference TRBV19 and TRBJ1-5, reads DGGITQSPKYLFRKEGQNVTLSCEQNLNHDAMYWYRQDPGQGLRLIYYSQIVNDFQKGDIAEGYSVSREKKESFPLTVTSAQKNPTAFYLCASSPQGKNNQPQHFGDGTRLSIL.

J is TRBJ1-1 and V is TRBV4-2, with unresolved D. The germline V gene encodes CDR1 LGHNA and CDR2 YNFKEQ. The CDR3 loop spans 15 amino acids. V was pared by 0 bases and J by 0 bases, with 8 bases between. The CDR3 loop is CASSQDFSVNTEAFF. The CDR3 DNA reads as TGTGCCAGCAGCCAAGATTTCTCGGTGAACACTGAAGCTTTCTTT.

The CDR3 coding sequence is TGTGCCAGCGGTGGCGGGAGTACCAATGAGCAGTTCTTC. This translates into CASGGGSTNEQFF. J is TRBJ2-1 and V is TRBV11-1; the match to TRBD2 covers 7 bases. Germline CDR1 and CDR2: SGHAT and FQDESV (reference sequence). V shed 8 bases, J shed 6 bases, and the junction held 7 bases outside the gene matches. This CDR3 comprises 13 residues.

This rearrangement joins TRBV2 to TRBJ2-7; 7 nucleotides line up with TRBD1. Trimming at V came to 7 bases and at J to 0 bases, leaving 6 bases not matched to a gene. Germline assignment: CDR1 SNHLY and CDR2 FYNNEI. The CDR3 loop spans 14 amino acids. CDR3: CASNDRVSSYEQYF. CDR3 DNA sequence: TGTGCCAGCAACGACAGGGTGAGCTCCTACGAGCAGTACTTC.

The rearrangement uses TRBV27 and TRBJ2-1, with 16 bases identical to TRBD2. This CDR3 is 16 amino acids long. After removal of 6 bases from V and 4 bases from J, the junction contained 3 bases not matched to a gene. Germline V gene lookup returns CDR1 MNHEY and CDR2 SMNVEV (reference sequence). As DNA, the CDR3 is TGTGCCAGCAGGGGACTAGCGGGGGGGTATTACAATGAGCAGTTCTTC. Amino acids: CASRGLAGGYYNEQFF.

The genes are TRBV28 and TRBJ1-1; the D gene is possibly TRBD1 (5 bases). This CDR3 spans 15 amino acids. The V and J ends lost 4 bases and 1 base respectively, with 13 bases between them. Germline-derived CDR1 and CDR2 are MDHEN and SYDVKM. This CDR3 is CASSSWTGGNTEAFF. The CDR3 nucleotides read TGTGCCAGCAGTTCTTGGACGGGGGGGAACACTGAAGCTTTCTTT.

This clone came up a few times. The chain is built from TRBV2 and TRBJ1-5, with D maybe TRBD1 (5 bases). With 4 bases removed from V and 7 bases from J, the gap between germline ends came to 8 bases. The CDR3 extends over 12 amino acids. Per the germline V gene, CDR1 is SNHLY and CDR2 is FYNNEI. This CDR3 reads CASSAGNQPQHF. CDR3 nucleotides: TGTGCCAGCAGTGCAGGGAACCAGCCCCAGCATTTT.

The rearrangement uses TRBV7-8 and TRBJ1-1, with D uncertain. The CDR3 has 12 amino acids. Trimming removed 6 bases at V and 5 bases at J, with 10 bases between. Germline CDR1 is SGHVS and CDR2 is FQNEAQ. The CDR3 here is CASRRGETEAFF. For the CDR3, the DNA is TGTGCCAGCAGACGGGGAGAGACTGAAGCTTTCTTT.

J is TRBJ2-7 and V is TRBV28; 8 bases are shared with TRBD2. V was pared by 3 bases and J by 3 bases, with 16 bases of the junction left unmatched. Looked up from germline, CDR1 is MDHEN and CDR2 is SYDVKM. CDR3 length: 18 amino acids. The CDR3 nucleotides read TGTGCCAGCAGTTTTATGTGGCGGGGGGCACATATTTTCTACGAGCAGTACTTC. It encodes CASSFMWRGAHIFYEQYF.

The chain recombines TRBV27 with TRBJ2-1, with 8 nucleotides matching TRBD1. CDR3 size: 17 residues. Germline lookup yields CDR1 MNHEY and CDR2 SMNVEV (reference sequence). V dropped 7 bases and J dropped 12; count of bases not matched to a gene: 23. The CDR3 region is CASTNTWTGRNRRVQFF. The CDR3 DNA reads as TGTGCCAGCACCAATACGTGGACAGGGCGCAACCGGCGGGTGCAGTTCTTC.

The chain joins TRBV2 to TRBJ2-7; 7 bases match TRBD1. This CDR3 is built from 14 residues. Germline loops: CDR1 SNHLY, CDR2 FYNNEI. With 4 bases clipped from V and 2 bases from J, the junction kept 5 bases outside the gene matches. This chain's CDR3 is CASSASGGPYEQYF. The CDR3, as DNA: TGTGCCAGCAGTGCGTCAGGGGGTCCCTACGAGCAGTACTTC. Combining the CDR3 with reference TRBV2 and TRBJ2-7 gives the whole variable domain EPEVTQTPSHQVTQMGQEVILRCVPISNHLYFYWYRQILGQKVEFLVSFYNNEISEKSEIFDDQFSVERPDGSNFTLKIRSTKLEDSAMYFCASSASGGPYEQYFGPGTRLTVT.

In DNA, the CDR3 is TGTGCCAGGTCGGGCTCTGGGGCCAACGTCCTGACTTTC. Its translation is CARSGSGANVLTF. This chain uses TRBV2 with TRBJ2-6; D call uncertain. The CDR3 runs to 13 residues. In germline, CDR1 is SNHLY, CDR2 FYNNEI. V was trimmed by 9 bases and J by 0 bases, leaving 6 bases between them.

This clone was detected once. This rearrangement joins TRBV30 to TRBJ1-3; D is ambiguous. The germline CDR1 and CDR2 sequences are GTSNPN and SVGIG (reference sequence). This CDR3 is built from 12 residues. Trimming took off 2 bases at V and 7 bases at J, with 9 bases between the two ends. The CDR3 DNA reads as TGTGCCTGGAGTAGAGGGTCGAACACCATATATTTT. This gives the protein CAWSRGSNTIYF.

The J gene is TRBJ2-7, the V gene TRBV18; 7 bases align to TRBD1. Germline V gene sequence: CDR1 KGHSH, CDR2 LQKENI. The CDR3 consists of 14 residues. V shed 6 bases, J shed 5 bases, and the junction held 10 bases outside the gene matches. This chain's CDR3 is CASSLTTGFDEQYF. Written as DNA, the CDR3 is TGTGCCAGCTCTCTAACGACAGGGTTCGACGAGCAGTACTTC.

This clone showed up just a few times. The chain couples TRBV6-5 to TRBJ1-5; tentatively, D is TRBD1 (5 bases). V lost 1 base to trimming and J lost 6 bases, with 7 bases between them. CDR1 is MNHEY and CDR2 is SVGAGI in the germline V gene. CDR3 length: 13 residues. Here the CDR3 reads CASSYYQGQPQHF. As DNA, the CDR3 is TGTGCCAGCAGTTACTATCAGGGTCAGCCCCAGCATTTT.

This clone was detected once. This chain joins TRBV18 and TRBJ2-7; D may be TRBD2 (7 bases). In germline, CDR1 is KGHSH, CDR2 LQKENI. Trimming pared 3 bases from V and 2 bases from J, leaving 17 bases between. The CDR3 contains 16 residues. In DNA form, the CDR3 reads TGTGCCAGCTCACCCTCCTCCGCGGGGGCCCCCTACGAGCAGTACTTC. Its translation is CASSPSSAGAPYEQYF. The entire variable domain, with the rest obtained from reference TRBV18 and TRBJ2-7, is as follows: NAGVMQNPRHLVRRRGQEARLRCSPMKGHSHVYWYRQLPEEGLKFMVYLQKENIIDESGMPKERFSAEFPKEGPSILRIQQVVRGDSAAYFCASSPSSAGAPYEQYFGPGTRLTVT.

J is TRBJ2-7 and V is TRBV30; 9 nucleotides agree with TRBD1. CDR1 and CDR2 (germline): GTSNPN, SVGIG (reference sequence). The CDR3 consists of 14 residues. V was clipped by 2 bases and J by 2 bases; unmatched bases: 4. The CDR3 DNA follows: TGTGCCTGGAGTCCCTGGACAGGGGCCTACGAGCAGTACTTC. This codes for CAWSPWTGAYEQYF. The whole variable domain, filled in from reference TRBV30 and TRBJ2-7, reads SQTIHQWPATLVQPVGSPLSLECTVEGTSNPNLYWYRQAAGRGLQLLFYSVGIGQISSEVPQNLSASRPQDRQFILSSKKLLLSDSGFYLCAWSPWTGAYEQYFGPGTRLTVT.